The TCR beta chain under discussion was sequenced for a study of cytomegalovirus exposure and HLA in healthy donors (dated by TCRdb to the late 2010s). Looking at the study overall: An earlier analysis of about 560 of the donors reported around 280 Gb of sequence data and some 110 million unique TCR beta sequences obtained from around 190 million T cells. Around 330 gigabases of sequencing data and roughly 80 million unique TCR sequences made up an early release that covered 500 to 700 HLA-typed donors. Of the roughly 400 genotyped donors, roughly 80% were placed in the genetic ancestry cluster associated with self-reported Caucasian donors. The study was designed to test whether signatures of past pathogen exposure could be identified by cataloging public T cell receptors. The T cell repertoires of several hundred subjects were profiled by immunosequencing and related to cytomegalovirus serostatus. A separate validation cohort of roughly 130 different subjects was used in addition to the approximately 700-subject first cohort. To predict cytomegalovirus infection status, the study brought together high-throughput TCR immunosequencing, statistical association of individual TCRs with disease status, and machine learning. A later analysis re-examined previously published TCR beta repertoires from just over 650 donors and added high-resolution HLA genotyping to investigate patterns of TCR occurrence. In the later analysis, no new phenotypic data were used to find candidate immune exposures; instead, reliance was placed on TCR beta sequences and their occurrence across donors. In an earlier analysis of roughly 580 of the donors, high-throughput TCR beta sequencing was used to judge whether each TCR beta V gene segment behaved as functional or pseudogenic. Donor age, sex, ethnicity and CMV serostatus were collected together with the repertoire data. Genome-wide SNP genotypes for about 65% of the 666 donors were used in a later genetic analysis, which treated that subset as a discovery cohort. Every discovery cohort repertoire had been produced on one sequencing platform. HLA typing included class I and class II loci at four-digit resolution. The number of typed donors differed by locus: about 629-640 for A, B, C, DRB1 and DQB1; some 500 for DQA1; approximately 600 for DPA1; and about 450 for DPB1. About 5 DR-DQ haplotypes were handled as single units for association and clustering, since linkage in the cohort was strong. On average, 235,054 unique TCR beta nucleotide sequences were sequenced per donor among about 400 genotyped donors of the cohort, with roughly a sixth of those sequences being non-productive. The research as a whole found: Linkage disequilibrium might explain the correlated functional status among segregating V segments, but an unknown experimental factor could not be ruled out. A later analysis found that most CMV-associated TCR beta chains appeared HLA-restricted, with HLA associations seemingly driven largely by CMV exposure. In a later analysis, several top co-occurrence clusters were reported to appear linked to parvovirus B19, influenza, CMV and Epstein-Barr virus. Broadly in line with IMGT annotations, most TCR beta V segments showed up in productive rearrangements about 87% or about 30% of the time in an earlier analysis of a few hundred of the donors. In a later analysis, around 17,000 TCR beta sequences were associated with specific HLA alleles at a false discovery rate of 0.05. Seventeen rarely observed V segments, including chromosome 9 orphons, were excluded from the earlier analysis of 550 to 700 of the donors because counts were too low. A further reported finding was that TCR beta sequences accurately predicted the HLA-A and HLA-B alleles for most subjects in the first cohort. In a later genetic analysis, fewer N-insertions in productive TCRs were reported among donors in an Asian-associated ancestry cluster than the approximately 710-donor mean. The classifier was reported to diagnose cytomegalovirus status with high specificity and sensitivity in both the original and validation cohorts. An association between a missense DCLRE1C variant and V-gene and J-gene trimming of TCR beta chains was found in a later genetic analysis and replicated in an independent cohort. In this cohort, only TCR beta chains were sequenced, and detectable features were limited by the absence of alpha or paired-chain data. Sequencing depth was assumed to be roughly uniform across donors in the presence/absence analyses, though that assumption may not hold. Most TCR sequences were observed very rarely across donors, whereas some public TCRs were present in many individuals. The study listed 150 to 200 TCR beta chains as associated with cytomegalovirus. In vitro tests confirmed that three of the cytomegalovirus-associated TCR beta chains recognize cytomegalovirus antigens. When HLA alleles, especially DR and DQ, strongly co-occurred, TCR associations were difficult to assign to individual alleles. Immune exposure information for the cohort was limited to CMV serostatus. In a later analysis, HLA-associated TCR beta chains were found to be more clonally expanded and to have lower generation probabilities than equally common non-associated chains. HLA typing was unavailable for some donors at each locus, so association tests used only the typed subset. A group of highly shared sequence variants was considered likely to be a technical artifact of the sequencing pipeline. A later analysis found that TCR association rates varied across HLA loci, with DRB1 alleles showing the most associated TCRs and HLA-C alleles the fewest. The authors suggested that the approach could potentially be extended to other disease states and immunological phenotypes.

Libraries were built with the immunoSEQ multiplex PCR assay. The multiplex PCR relied on a mix of 60 forward primers for TCR Vbeta segments and 13 reverse primers for TCR Jbeta segments. A multiplex PCR assay on genomic DNA amplified the CDR3 region of rearranged TCR beta genes. The Illumina HiSeq System was used to sequence the amplified TCR beta libraries as 87-base-pair reads. The study's processing was this. A later analysis counted about 80 million unique TCR beta chains across the approximately 700 repertoires, and approximately 11 million of these chains were shared by at least two donors. Raw reads were error-corrected and collapsed into unique sequences by a nearest-neighbor algorithm in which closely related sequences were merged to remove PCR and sequencing errors. CDR3 sequences were aligned to IMGT reference sequences to assign V, D and J gene segments. For a sequence to be retained, at least a six-nucleotide match to both a V gene segment and a J gene segment was required. A rearrangement was called productive if the CDR3 had no stop codons and remained in frame with V and J, and every other rearrangement was called non-productive. Following IMGT convention, CDR3 was defined as the stretch from the second conserved V-encoded cysteine to the conserved J-encoded phenylalanine. In an earlier analysis of roughly 610 of the donors, sequences lacking an unambiguous match to a single V gene segment were excluded. In an earlier analysis of approximately 590 of the donors, a V segment was called functional when productive rearrangements were above 56.7%, and segregating when the standard deviation between donors exceeded 5%. A statistical classification framework was built for diagnosing cytomegalovirus status from the catalog of TCR beta chain sequences. V and J gene assignment, in a later analysis, came from comparing TCR nucleotide sequences with IMGT/GENE-DB human TR gene sequences. Using the TCRdist pipeline, a later analysis assigned CDR3 sequences along with most-parsimonious VDJ recombination scenarios. In a later analysis, each TCR beta chain was defined by its CDR3 amino acid sequence together with its V-gene family, and reads lacking a unique V-gene family were excluded. In a later analysis, 500 to 650 highly shared, low-generation-probability nucleotide sequences were removed to address suspected cross-contamination and a sequencing artifact. A later analysis calculated a clonal expansion index for each public chain from normalized within-repertoire ranks of inferred template counts. In a later analysis, generation probabilities were computed using a VDJ recombination model fitted to out-of-frame rearrangements, and the results were checked against IGoR. Hypergeometric tests were used in a later analysis to score TCR-TCR, TCR-HLA and TCR-CMV co-occurrence, with a repertoire-size bias correction applied to the TCR pairs. To estimate false discovery rates, a later analysis permuted the HLA or CMV assignments 20 times. A later analysis grouped co-occurring TCRs with DBSCAN, adding TCRdist sequence similarity when clustering within HLA-allele-positive subsets. Repertoires with fewer than 30,000 or more than 120,000 public chains, plus five repertoires with anomalous nucleotide sharing, were excluded from co-occurrence clustering. Here the immuneACCESS table is served through TCRdb, limited to in-frame sequences with V and J called. Missing clones are a known gap in these copies; in checked studies unresolved V genes cover under half, and the rest lacks a known reason. That table furnishes V, J and clone size, whereas the DNA furnished D and trimming. The sample records roughly 250,000 clones, about 80% of which are singletons. The top ten clones comprise roughly 0.31% of the sample.

Notes on this clone: This receptor's antigen is unknown. A read error may account for a junction end that differs from germline.

The cohort was made up of about 670 healthy bone marrow donors. Cohort members were all nominally healthy when sampled, although unrecorded immune exposures were likely present. The donor was CMV seronegative and belonged to the group of around 400 seronegative cohort members. Each donor provided a peripheral blood sample, and peripheral blood mononuclear cells were used for TCR beta sequencing. The Qiagen DNeasy Blood Extraction Kit was used to extract genomic DNA from the blood cell samples. The specimen was PBMCs. The receptor was derived from a girl aged 2-15 years in good health and CMV-seronegative.

Here the CDR3 is given as CASGFPALGADTQYF. The DNA sequence is as follows: TGCGCCAGCGGCTTCCCCGCCCTCGGGGCAGATACGCAGTATTTT. The V and J genes are TRBV5-1 and TRBJ2-3, and possibly TRBD2, on 5 matching bases. The germline V gene yields SGHRS for CDR1 and YFSETQ for CDR2. The CDR3 spans 15 residues, from the cysteine through the phenylalanine. Of all the DNA, just the CDR3 is kept, 45 bases in frame from base 1.